This TCR beta chain was sequenced for a study of Graves' ophthalmopathy and Graves' hyperthyroidism. Study-wide background: Peripheral blood was gathered at first diagnosis, ahead of any treatment whatsoever.

Losses at the gene ends were 3 bases for V and 0 bases for J; bases not matched to a gene: 6. Germline CDR1 reads SGDLS; CDR2 reads YYNGEE. The CDR3 totals 17 residues. This clonotype occurred many times. From RNA, the CDR3 regions of TCR beta chains were amplified and sequenced. HTBI primers were employed in first-round RT-PCR, then a second-round multiplex PCR followed. One entry per CDR3 protein results from TCRdb running MiXCR on the multiplex PCR reads. The sample yields 170,000 or so distinct CDR3 sequences, around 40% seen once. The sequenced sample was peripheral blood. The chain combines TRBV9 with TRBJ1-6; TRBD1 agrees at 7 bases. This receptor was obtained from a man aged 30 to 45 with Graves' ophthalmopathy. CDR3 residues: CASSARQGLSYNSPLHF. CDR3 in DNA: TGTGCCAGCAGCGCAAGACAGGGCCTCTCCTATAATTCACCCCTCCACTTT.